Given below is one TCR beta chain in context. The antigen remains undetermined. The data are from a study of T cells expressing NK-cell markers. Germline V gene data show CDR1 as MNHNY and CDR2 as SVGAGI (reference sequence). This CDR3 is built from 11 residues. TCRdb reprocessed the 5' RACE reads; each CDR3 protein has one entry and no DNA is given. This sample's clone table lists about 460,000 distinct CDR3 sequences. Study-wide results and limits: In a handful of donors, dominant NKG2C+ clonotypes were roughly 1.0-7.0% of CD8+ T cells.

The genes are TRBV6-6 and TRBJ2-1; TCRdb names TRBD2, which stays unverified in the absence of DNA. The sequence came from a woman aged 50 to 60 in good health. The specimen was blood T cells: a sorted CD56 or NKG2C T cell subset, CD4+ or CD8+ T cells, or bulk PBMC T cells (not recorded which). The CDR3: CASSVRAQQFF.